This T cell receptor (beta chain) comes out of a study of shared clonotypes between healthy human individuals. The wider study: For every donor, three CD4 naive, three CD4 memory, two CD8 naive and one CD8 memory plates were used.

Every subset's genomic DNA went evenly onto several immunoSEQ plates. The data were produced by immunoSEQ multiplex PCR, yet TCRdb's version contains in-frame clones alone and is incomplete. The profile shows around 180,000 clones, just under 95% of them singletons. Germline values: CDR1 SGHDT, CDR2 YYEEEE. The CDR3 is made up of 14 amino acids. V shed 2 bases and J shed 2 bases, with 8 bases lying between them. General study findings and limits: Among non-shared clonotypes, generation probabilities were lower than among those shared by all four donors. The study drew on few donors, limiting represented genetic and exposure-history diversity.

As to this clone: What it binds is not known.

The chain links TRBV5-6 to TRBJ1-3, with D tentatively TRBD1 (6 bases). Source material: naive CD4+ T cells sorted from blood. Subset of the sample: CD45RA+ positively selected. The sequence came from a woman in her 30s in good health. CDR3 sequence: CASSFRTAGNTIYF. CDR3 DNA: TGTGCCAGCAGCTTCAGGACAGCTGGAAACACCATATATTTT. The full variable domain, its missing parts supplied by reference TRBV5-6 and TRBJ1-3, is DAGVTQSPTHLIKTRGQQVTLRCSPKSGHDTVSWYQQALGQGPQFIFQYYEEEERQRGNFPDRFSGHQFPNYSSELNVNALLLGDSALYLCASSFRTAGNTIYFGEGSWLTVV.